This record concerns one T cell receptor beta chain sequence. This entry belongs to a study of blood T cell repertoires in COVID-19. For the study at large: PBMCs, B-cell-depleted T cells, or T cells were the source of the cDNA or gDNA that made up the material.

Method: immunoSEQ multiplex PCR; TCRdb's copy keeps in-frame clones and lacks some. The data show 65,000 to 85,000 clones, 79% seen once. The V gene lost 5 bases and the J gene lost 0 bases, with 8 bases spanning the gap. Per the germline V gene, CDR1 is MNHEY and CDR2 is SVGEGT. This CDR3 region has 13 residues. Sequenced sample: peripheral blood. The receptor comes from a woman older than 75 with active or convalescent COVID-19. The J gene is TRBJ2-7, the V gene TRBV6-2 or TRBV6-3, with TRBD1 as a possible D gene (5 bases). The CDR3 nucleotides are TGTGCCAGCAGTAGACAGACCTCCTACGAGCAGTACTTC. Translating gives CASSRQTSYEQYF.